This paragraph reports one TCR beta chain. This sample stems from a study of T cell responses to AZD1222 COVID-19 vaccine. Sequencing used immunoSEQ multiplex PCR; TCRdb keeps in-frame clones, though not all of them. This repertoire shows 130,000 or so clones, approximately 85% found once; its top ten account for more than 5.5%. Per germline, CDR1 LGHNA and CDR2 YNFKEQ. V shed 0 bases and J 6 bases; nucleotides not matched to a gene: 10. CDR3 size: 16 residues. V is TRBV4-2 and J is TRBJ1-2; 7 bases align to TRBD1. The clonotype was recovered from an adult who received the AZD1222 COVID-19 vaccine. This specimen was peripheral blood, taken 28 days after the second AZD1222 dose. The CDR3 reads CASSQEVMRGQDGYTF. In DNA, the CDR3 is TGTGCCAGCAGCCAAGAAGTTATGAGGGGGCAGGATGGCTACACCTTC.